The rows below give T cell receptor beta chains drawn from one sample of a study of T cell repertoires in cytomegalovirus infection. TCRdb passed the reads through MiXCR, listing each CDR3 protein once. Here the sample spans over 150,000 distinct CDR3 sequences, about a sixth being singletons. The specimen sequenced was CD8+ T cells from PBMCs. All receptors come from a human donor in good health (CMV status not recorded). Some clones in this sample may be carry-over from other donors' samples. Both conserved end residues are trimmed from each CDR3.

v_gene: TRBV2; j_gene: TRBJ1-1; CDR3aa: ASKGRGARTEAF
v_gene: TRBV7-9; j_gene: TRBJ2-3; CDR3aa: ASSLAVPGGPTDTQY
v_gene: TRBV7-2; j_gene: TRBJ2-1; CDR3aa: ASSLATRGAEQF
v_gene: TRBV7-6; j_gene: TRBJ1-5; CDR3aa: ASSPFRDRTRAGGQPQH
v_gene: TRBV28; j_gene: TRBJ1-1; CDR3aa: ASSFWGTAF
v_gene: TRBV12-3/TRBV12-4; j_gene: TRBJ2-1; CDR3aa: ASSFGVYNEQF
v_gene: TRBV29-1; j_gene: TRBJ2-1; CDR3aa: SVEDLVSLYNEQF
v_gene: TRBV7-2; j_gene: TRBJ2-7; CDR3aa: ASSYRDRTPYEQY
v_gene: TRBV6-8; j_gene: TRBJ2-6; CDR3aa: ASGQFLSGANVLT
v_gene: TRBV6-8; j_gene: TRBJ2-7; CDR3aa: ASTKGRAPTYEQY
v_gene: TRBV14; j_gene: TRBJ2-5; CDR3aa: ASSLLPSGGAETQY
v_gene: TRBV9; j_gene: TRBJ2-3; CDR3aa: ASSGRMGTDTQY
v_gene: TRBV20-1; j_gene: TRBJ2-5; CDR3aa: SARPWTSGGTPETQY
v_gene: TRBV6-6; j_gene: TRBJ2-2; CDR3aa: ASSDRERLGELF
v_gene: TRBV20-1; j_gene: TRBJ2-3; CDR3aa: SARPRTSAYTDTQY
v_gene: TRBV7-9; j_gene: TRBJ2-3; CDR3aa: ASSPLLVGELDTQY
v_gene: TRBV27; j_gene: TRBJ2-7; CDR3aa: ASSFNRVGSEQY
v_gene: TRBV12-3/TRBV12-4; j_gene: TRBJ2-2; CDR3aa: ASSFIQRGPSGELF
v_gene: TRBV12-3/TRBV12-4; j_gene: TRBJ2-1; CDR3aa: ASTTRTYVGGALDEQF
v_gene: TRBV7-2; j_gene: TRBJ1-6; CDR3aa: ASSWGTGLGSPLH
v_gene: TRBV6-5; j_gene: TRBJ1-1; CDR3aa: ASSSGLDTEAF
v_gene: TRBV28; j_gene: TRBJ2-7; CDR3aa: ASSLGGTLYEQY